This note documents a single T cell receptor beta chain sequence. Survey-level resolution applied to immunoSEQ assay v3.0. Repertoires were generated with immunoSEQ multiplex PCR, while TCRdb's copy carries only in-frame clones and drops some. The sample carries approximately 12,000 clones, 80% to 90% recorded once. This sample is part of a study of long-term antiretroviral therapy in people with HIV. Trimming cost V 4 bases and J 0 bases; bases outside gene matches: 8. CDR3 size: 18 residues. CDR1 is SGHTA and CDR2 is FQGNSA in the germline V gene. The chain joins TRBV7-2 to TRBJ2-6; the match to TRBD1 covers 8 bases. The source of this sequence is a middle-aged woman with HIV. The material was unsorted PBMCs, obtained 0.2 years before starting antiretroviral therapy. The CDR3 DNA sequence: TGTGCCAGCAGCTCTTTACAGGGGGGCAACTCTGGGGCCAACGTCCTGACTTTC. The encoded protein is CASSSLQGGNSGANVLTF.